These 3 T cell receptor beta chains were sequenced from one sample in a study of T-cell reconstitution after alpha-beta-depleted transplantation in children. Unique molecular identifiers were incorporated when the TCRbeta library was constructed. Each CDR3 protein gets one entry after TCRdb re-called the PCR reads with MiXCR. The sample lists about 58,000 distinct CDR3 sequences, 44% occurring once. The sequences come from PBMCs, mostly from graft donor cells, collected 360 days after TCRalphabeta/CD19-depleted stem cell transplant. The receptors originated from a male patient between 10 and 17 years old who had a stem cell transplant for acute lymphoblastic leukemia, so the T cells may come from the graft donor.

This clonotype came up a few times. The chain uses TRBV7-2 and TRBJ2-7; 12 bases fit TRBD2. With 1 base clipped from V and 2 bases from J, the junction kept 6 bases outside the gene matches. From germline, CDR1 is SGHTA and CDR2 FQGNSA. The CDR3 is made up of 17 amino acids. The CDR3 coding sequence is TGTGCCAGCAGCTTAGGGAGTCGACTAGCGGGAGCCTACGAGCAGTACTTC. Translated, it gives CASSLGSRLAGAYEQYF.

This sequence joins TRBV3-1 and TRBJ2-1; 7 bases match TRBD2. The ends lost 6 bases at V and 0 bases at J; junction bases unmatched: 8. This CDR3 comprises 16 residues. CDR1 and CDR2 (germline): LGHDT, YNNKEL (reference sequence). CDR3 residues: CASSPWEGSSYNEQFF. DNA for the CDR3: TGTGCCAGCAGTCCGTGGGAGGGGAGCTCCTACAATGAGCAGTTCTTC.

The chain employs TRBV3-1 and TRBJ1-4, with D maybe TRBD1 (5 bases). V dropped 4 bases and J dropped 5 bases, with 8 bases sitting between them. The CDR3 consists of 13 residues. Germline V lookup: CDR1 LGHDT, CDR2 YNNKEL (reference sequence). CDR3 coding DNA: TGTGCCAGCAGCCTTCAGGGAAATGAAAAACTGTTTTTT. Its protein is CASSLQGNEKLFF.